The present T cell receptor beta chain was sequenced within a study of breast tumors, draining lymph nodes, adjacent tissues. Axillary draining lymph nodes of breast cancer patients supplied the node samples. Note on this clonotype: Its antigen is still unknown. The junction departs from germline at one end; a sequencing error may be responsible.

TCRdb processed the multiplex PCR reads anew with MiXCR; each CDR3 protein has one entry. This table has some 170,000 distinct CDR3 sequences, 25% to 40% appearing once. CDR1 is PRHDT, CDR2 FYEKMQ, per germline (reference sequence). CDR3 length equals 16 residues. Overall study findings and caveats: Tumors had less TCR diversity than lymph nodes, more than nontumor tissue.

Sequencing was carried out using axillary lymph node tissue. This sequence was found in a female donor with breast cancer. Some clones in this sample may be carry-over from other donors' samples. The J gene is TRBJ2-2, the V gene TRBV13; TRBD2 matches 7 bases. DNA of the CDR3: TGTGCCAGCAGCGCTCGGTTGGGGGGGAACGCCGGGGAGCTGTTTTTC. Protein sequence: CASSARLGGNAGELFF.